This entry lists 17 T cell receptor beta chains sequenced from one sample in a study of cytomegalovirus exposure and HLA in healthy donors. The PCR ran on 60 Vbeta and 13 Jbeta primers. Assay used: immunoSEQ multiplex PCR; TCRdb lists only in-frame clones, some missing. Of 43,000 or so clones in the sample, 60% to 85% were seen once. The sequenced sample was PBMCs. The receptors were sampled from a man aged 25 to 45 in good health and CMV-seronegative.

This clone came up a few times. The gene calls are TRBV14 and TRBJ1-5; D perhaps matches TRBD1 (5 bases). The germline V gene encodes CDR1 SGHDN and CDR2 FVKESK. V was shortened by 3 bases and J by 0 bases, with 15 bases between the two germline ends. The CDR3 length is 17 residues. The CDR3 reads CASSHRWGVPSNQPQHF. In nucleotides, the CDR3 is TGTGCCAGCAGCCACAGGTGGGGGGTCCCTAGCAATCAGCCCCAGCATTTT.

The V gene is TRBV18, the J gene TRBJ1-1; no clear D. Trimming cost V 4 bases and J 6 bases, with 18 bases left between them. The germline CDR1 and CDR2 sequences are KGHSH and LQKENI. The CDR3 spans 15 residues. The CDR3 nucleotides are TGTGCCAGCTCACGAGTGATGGGAGGGTTGGCTGAAGCTTTCTTT. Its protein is CASSRVMGGLAEAFF.

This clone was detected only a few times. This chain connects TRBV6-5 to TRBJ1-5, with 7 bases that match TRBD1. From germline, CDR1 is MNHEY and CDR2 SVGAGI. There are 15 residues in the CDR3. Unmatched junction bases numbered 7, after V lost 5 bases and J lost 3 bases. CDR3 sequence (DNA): TGTGCCAGCAGTAGAATCCAGGGGGTCAATCAGCCCCAGCATTTT. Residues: CASSRIQGVNQPQHF.

The DNA of the CDR3 is TGCGCCAGCAGCACCGGAGGGGCGGGAGACCCCACGTACGAGCAGTACTTC. Translating gives CASSTGGAGDPTYEQYF. The V gene is TRBV5-1, the J gene TRBJ2-7, with TRBD2 matching over 7 bases. CDR1 SGHRS and CDR2 YFSETQ come from the germline V gene. V shed 4 bases, J shed 4 bases, and the junction held 17 bases outside the gene matches. The CDR3 is 17 residues long.

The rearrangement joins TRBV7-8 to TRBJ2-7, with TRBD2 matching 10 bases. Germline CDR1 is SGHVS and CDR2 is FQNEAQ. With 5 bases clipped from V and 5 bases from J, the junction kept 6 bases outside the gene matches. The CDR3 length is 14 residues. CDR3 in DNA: TGTGCCAGCAGCGGGCTAGCGGGAGTGCACGAGCAGTACTTC. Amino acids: CASSGLAGVHEQYF.

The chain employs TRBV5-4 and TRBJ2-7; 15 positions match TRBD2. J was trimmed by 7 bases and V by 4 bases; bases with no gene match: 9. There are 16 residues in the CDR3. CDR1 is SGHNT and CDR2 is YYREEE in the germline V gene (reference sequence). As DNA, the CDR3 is TGTGCCAGCAGCCAAGGGACTAGCGGGAGGCAAGGGGAGCAGTACTTC. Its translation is CASSQGTSGRQGEQYF.

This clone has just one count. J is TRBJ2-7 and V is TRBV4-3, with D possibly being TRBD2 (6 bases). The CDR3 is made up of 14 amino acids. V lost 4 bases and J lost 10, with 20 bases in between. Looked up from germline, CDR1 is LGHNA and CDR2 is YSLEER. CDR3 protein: CASSRGRDSTLQYF. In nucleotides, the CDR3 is TGCGCCAGCAGCCGGGGCCGGGACTCCACTTTACAGTACTTC.

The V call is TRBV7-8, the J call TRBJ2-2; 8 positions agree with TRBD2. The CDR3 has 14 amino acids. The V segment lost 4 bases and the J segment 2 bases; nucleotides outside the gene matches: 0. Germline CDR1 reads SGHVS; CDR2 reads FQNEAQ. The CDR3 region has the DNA TGTGCCAGCAGCTGGACTAGCAACACCGGGGAGCTGTTTTTT. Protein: CASSWTSNTGELFF.

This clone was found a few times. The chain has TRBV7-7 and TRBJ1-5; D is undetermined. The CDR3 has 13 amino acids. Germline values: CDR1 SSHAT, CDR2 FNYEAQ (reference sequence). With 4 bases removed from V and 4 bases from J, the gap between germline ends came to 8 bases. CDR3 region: CASSSGPNQPQHF. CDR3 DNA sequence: TGTGCCAGCAGCTCCGGTCCGAATCAGCCCCAGCATTTT. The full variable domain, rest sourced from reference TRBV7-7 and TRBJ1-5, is GAGVSQSPRYKVTKRGQDVTLRCDPISSHATLYWYQQALGQGPEFLTYFNYEAQPDKSGLPSDRFSAERPEGSISTLTIQRTEQRDSAMYRCASSSGPNQPQHFGDGTRLSIL.

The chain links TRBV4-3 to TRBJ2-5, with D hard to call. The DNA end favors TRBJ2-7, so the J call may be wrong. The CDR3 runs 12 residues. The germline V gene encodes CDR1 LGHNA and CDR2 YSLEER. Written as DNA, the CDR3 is TGCGCCAGCAGCCAGTGGGGCTACGAGCAGTACTTC. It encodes CASSQWGYEQYF.

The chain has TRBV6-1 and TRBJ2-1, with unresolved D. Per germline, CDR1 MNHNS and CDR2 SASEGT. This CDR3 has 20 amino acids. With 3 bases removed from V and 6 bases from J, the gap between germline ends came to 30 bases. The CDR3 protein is CASSDLVRALTQRVLNEQFF. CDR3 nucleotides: TGTGCCAGCAGTGATCTTGTACGCGCTTTGACCCAGCGAGTGCTCAATGAGCAGTTCTTC.

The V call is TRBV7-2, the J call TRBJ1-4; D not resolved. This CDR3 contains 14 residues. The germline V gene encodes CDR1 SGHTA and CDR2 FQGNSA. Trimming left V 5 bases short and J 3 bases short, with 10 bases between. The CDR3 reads CASSLSKSNEKLFF. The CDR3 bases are TGTGCCAGCAGCCTATCAAAGTCTAATGAAAAACTGTTTTTT.

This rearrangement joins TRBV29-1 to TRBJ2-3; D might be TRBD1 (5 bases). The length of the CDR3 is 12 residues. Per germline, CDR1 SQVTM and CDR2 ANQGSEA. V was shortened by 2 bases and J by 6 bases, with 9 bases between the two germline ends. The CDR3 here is CSVEQDKDTQYF. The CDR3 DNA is TGCAGCGTTGAACAGGACAAGGATACGCAGTATTTT.

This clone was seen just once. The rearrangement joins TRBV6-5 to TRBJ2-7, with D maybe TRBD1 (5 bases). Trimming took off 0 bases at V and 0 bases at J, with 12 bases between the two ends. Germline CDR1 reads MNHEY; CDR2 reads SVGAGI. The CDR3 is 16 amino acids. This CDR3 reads CASSYSQGPLSYEQYF. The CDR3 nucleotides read TGTGCCAGCAGTTACTCCCAGGGCCCCCTCTCCTACGAGCAGTACTTC.

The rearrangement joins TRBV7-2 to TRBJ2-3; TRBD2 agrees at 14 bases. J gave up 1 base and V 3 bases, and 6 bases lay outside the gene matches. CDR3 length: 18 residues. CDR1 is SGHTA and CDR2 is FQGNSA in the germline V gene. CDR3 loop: CASSLGGTSGSGTDTQYF. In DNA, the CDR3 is TGTGCCAGCAGCTTGGGGGGGACTAGCGGGAGTGGCACAGATACGCAGTATTTT.

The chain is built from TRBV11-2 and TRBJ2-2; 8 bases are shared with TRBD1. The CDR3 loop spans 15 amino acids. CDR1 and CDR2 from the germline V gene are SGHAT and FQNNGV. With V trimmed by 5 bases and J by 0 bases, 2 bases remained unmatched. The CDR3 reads CASSETGANTGELFF. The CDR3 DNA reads TGTGCCAGCAGCGAGACAGGGGCGAACACCGGGGAGCTGTTTTTT.

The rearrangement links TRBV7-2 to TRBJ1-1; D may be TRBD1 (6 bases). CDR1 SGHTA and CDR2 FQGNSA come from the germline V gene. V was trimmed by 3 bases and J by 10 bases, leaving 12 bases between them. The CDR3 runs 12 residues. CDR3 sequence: CASSFLGAVAFF. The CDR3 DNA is TGTGCCAGCAGCTTCCTGGGGGCGGTAGCTTTCTTT. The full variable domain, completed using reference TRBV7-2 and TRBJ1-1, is GAGVSQSPSNKVTEKGKDVELRCDPISGHTALYWYRQSLGQGLEFLIYFQGNSAPDKSGLPSDRFSAERTGGSVSTLTIQRTQQEDSAVYLCASSFLGAVAFFGQGTRLTVV.